The T cell receptor (beta chain) under discussion was sequenced for a study of identical twins. The study, taken as a whole, reports: Carriage of fewer insertions was seen in abundant cord blood beta clonotypes, whereas memory repertoires showed none. Donors were not followed over many years; analysis was cross-sectional.

TCRdb reprocessed the 5' RACE reads with MiXCR, giving one entry per CDR3 protein. The table records around 960,000 distinct CDR3 sequences, approximately 13% of them present only once. In the case of this clonotype: What it binds is not known.

Every donor was a healthy Caucasian. These same data were also listed under a study on yellow fever vaccine responses in identical twins. That report adds: As reported, the vaccine T cell response of twins seemed partly convergent and partly personalized.

The specimen sequenced was PBMCs. This clonotype was sampled from a young woman in good health.

CDR3: CASSFSSNIQYF. In DNA, the CDR3 is TGTGCCAGCAGCTTTTCCTCGAACATTCAGTACTTC. The V and J genes are TRBV7-9 and TRBJ2-4; no definite D call. Germline CDR1 is SEHNR and CDR2 is FQNEAQ (reference sequence). Deletions cut 3 bases from V and 7 bases from J, with 7 bases between. CDR3 size: 12 residues.